These 28 T cell receptor beta chains came from one sample sequenced in a study of blood T cell repertoires in COVID-19. Sequencing was performed with immunoSEQ multiplex PCR; in TCRdb, only in-frame clones are kept and a portion is missing. This table holds fewer than 300,000 clones, around 88% found once. Sequencing input: PBMCs or T cells enriched from blood (not recorded which). These receptors all stem from a woman in her thirties or forties with acute COVID-19.

The V and J genes are TRBV27 and TRBJ1-5, with D unclear. V lost 2 bases and J 0 bases, leaving 11 bases between the germline ends. This CDR3 is built from 16 residues. Germline V lookup: CDR1 MNHEY, CDR2 SMNVEV (reference sequence). The DNA of the CDR3 is TGTGCCAGCAGTTTAGAATTCCGCGCTAGCAATCAGCCCCAGCATTTT. Protein: CASSLEFRASNQPQHF.

This sequence joins TRBV6-2 or TRBV6-3 and TRBJ2-5, with TRBD2 identical over 12 bases. CDR1 is MNHEY and CDR2 is SVGEGT in the germline V gene. The V segment lost 4 bases and the J segment 5 bases; nucleotides outside the gene matches: 8. This CDR3 comprises 16 residues. CDR3 residues: CASSLTSGRSGETQYF. The CDR3 DNA is TGTGCCAGCAGTTTAACTAGCGGGAGGTCCGGGGAGACCCAGTACTTC.

The rearrangement links TRBV4-1 to TRBJ2-5, with 8 bases identical to TRBD1. CDR3 length: 13 amino acids. Germline V lookup: CDR1 MGHRA, CDR2 YSYEKL. V lost 5 bases and J lost 5; bases outside the gene matches: 4. Here the CDR3 reads CASSDRGGETQYF. The CDR3 DNA reads TGCGCCAGCAGCGACAGGGGTGGTGAGACCCAGTACTTC.

V usage is TRBV7-9 and J usage is TRBJ2-1; 9 bases align to TRBD2. The CDR3 is 18 residues long. V shed 4 bases, J shed 6 bases, and the junction held 16 bases outside the gene matches. Germline assignment: CDR1 SEHNR and CDR2 FQNEAQ (reference sequence). CDR3 protein: CASSSHVWGGRAFNEQFF. The CDR3 DNA reads TGTGCCAGCAGCTCCCACGTTTGGGGCGGGAGGGCCTTCAATGAGCAGTTCTTC.

The rearrangement joins TRBV6-1 to TRBJ2-5, with D possibly matching TRBD2 (5 bases). This CDR3 is 16 amino acids long. With 0 bases removed from V and 5 bases from J, the gap between germline ends came to 16 bases. Looked up from germline, CDR1 is MNHNS and CDR2 is SASEGT. In DNA, the CDR3 is TGTGCCAGCAGTGAAGCTAAGCGTCTAGCTTGGGAGACCCAGTACTTC. This sequence encodes CASSEAKRLAWETQYF.

As DNA, the CDR3 is TGTGCCAGCAGTTGGAGACTAGGAGGGGCCGGGGAGCTGTTTTTT. Translating gives CASSWRLGGAGELFF. The chain uses TRBV6-5 and TRBJ2-2, with D possibly matching TRBD2 (6 bases). The CDR3 extends over 15 amino acids. Trimming removed 4 bases from V and 6 bases from J, with 15 bases in between. Germline CDR1 is MNHEY and CDR2 is SVGAGI.

The chain joins TRBV28 to TRBJ2-3, with 7 bases aligning to TRBD2. CDR3 length: 17 residues. CDR1 and CDR2 from the germline V gene are MDHEN and SYDVKM. The trim removed 7 bases at V and 4 bases at J, leaving 17 bases unmatched. The CDR3 here is CASTSYPGRENSDTQYF. The CDR3 nucleotides read TGTGCCAGCACCTCCTACCCGGGGCGGGAGAACTCAGATACGCAGTATTTT.

This chain links TRBV2 with TRBJ2-1, with 10 bases aligning to TRBD2. There are 15 residues in the CDR3. Looked up from germline, CDR1 is SNHLY and CDR2 is FYNNEI. After removal of 5 bases from V and 4 bases from J, the junction contained 5 bases not matched to a gene. The chain's CDR3 is CASSPTSGEYNEQFF. CDR3 DNA: TGTGCCAGCAGTCCTACTAGCGGGGAATACAATGAGCAGTTCTTC.

The rearrangement joins TRBV5-1 to TRBJ2-1; 9 positions match TRBD2. CDR3 size: 16 residues. The V gene end was trimmed by 4 bases and the J gene end by 12 bases; junction bases not matched to a gene: 17. The germline V gene has CDR1 SGHRS and CDR2 YFSETQ. In nucleotides, the CDR3 is TGCGCCAGCAGCGTGGGGGACCGGACTAGCGTTTCTGTGCAGTTCTTC. Its translation is CASSVGDRTSVSVQFF.

A single count supports this clone. The rearrangement joins TRBV19 to TRBJ1-2, with TRBD1 as a possible D gene (5 bases). V shed 6 bases and J shed 1 base, with 12 bases lying between them. The CDR3 runs 14 residues. Germline V gives CDR1 LNHDA, CDR2 SQIVND (reference sequence). In DNA, the CDR3 is TGTGCCAGTAGACCCCGGGGGGGTAACTATGGCTACACCTTC. It yields the protein CASRPRGGNYGYTF.

This clone was observed once. The chain combines TRBV6-5 with TRBJ2-7, with TRBD2 as a possible D gene (5 bases). The CDR3 is 14 residues long. Germline V gene lookup returns CDR1 MNHEY and CDR2 SVGAGI. With 5 bases removed from V and 2 bases from J, the gap between germline ends came to 13 bases. The CDR3 DNA follows: TGTGCCAGCAGTCCCACTAGGAGGCCCTACGAGCAGTACTTC. It specifies CASSPTRRPYEQYF.

The V and J genes are TRBV5-1 and TRBJ1-2, with D uncertain. In germline, CDR1 is SGHRS, CDR2 YFSETQ. The V end was cut by 0 bases, the J end by 4 bases, with 10 bases between. The CDR3 loop spans 14 amino acids. In nucleotides, the CDR3 is TGCGCCAGCAGCTTGGCCACTATTGGCTATGGCTACACCTTC. Amino acid sequence: CASSLATIGYGYTF.

The chain is built from TRBV29-1 and TRBJ1-2; no clear D gene. This CDR3 is built from 14 residues. The germline CDR1 and CDR2 sequences are SQVTM and ANQGSEA. Trimming stripped 2 bases from V and 6 bases from J, with 16 bases between. CDR3: CSVELGQTTNGYTF. CDR3 in DNA: TGCAGCGTTGAATTAGGGCAGACTACAAATGGCTACACCTTC.

The chain carries TRBV6-6 and TRBJ2-1, with 7 bases fitting TRBD2. The germline gives CDR1 MNHNY, CDR2 SVGAGI (reference sequence). CDR3 length: 15 residues. With 5 bases clipped from V and 0 bases from J, the junction kept 4 bases outside the gene matches. CDR3 coding DNA: TGTGCCAGCAGTCTGACTAGCTCCTCCTACAATGAGCAGTTCTTC. Translation: CASSLTSSSYNEQFF.

The chain has TRBV5-4 and TRBJ2-5, with a possible D match to TRBD2 (5 bases). The length of the CDR3 is 14 residues. Deletions cut 0 bases from V and 3 bases from J, with 9 bases between. Germline CDR1 reads SGHNT; CDR2 reads YYREEE (reference sequence). This chain's CDR3 is CASSLDQREETQYF. The DNA for the CDR3 is TGTGCCAGCAGCTTGGATCAGAGGGAAGAGACCCAGTACTTC.

This chain joins TRBV7-6 and TRBJ2-1; weak D call: TRBD2 (6 bases). Germline loops: CDR1 SGHVS, CDR2 FNYEAQ. The CDR3 sequence is 15 residues long. V was pared by 0 bases and J by 4 bases, with 10 bases between. CDR3 residues: CASSLALALYNEQFF. The CDR3 DNA follows: TGTGCCAGCAGCTTAGCCCTAGCGCTATACAATGAGCAGTTCTTC.

The chain has TRBV4-1 and TRBJ2-1; 8 bases fit TRBD2. The CDR3 is 17 amino acids. Germline V gene data show CDR1 as MGHRA and CDR2 as YSYEKL. V shed 1 base, J shed 2 bases, and the junction held 7 bases outside the gene matches. CDR3 amino acids: CASSQASEAGAYNEQFF. The CDR3 region has the DNA TGCGCCAGCAGCCAAGCATCAGAAGCGGGAGCCTACAATGAGCAGTTCTTC.

This sequence joins TRBV7-2 and TRBJ2-1; TRBD2 matches at 7 bases. V lost 2 bases and J lost 2; bases outside the gene matches: 6. CDR3 size: 16 residues. Germline V CDR1 and CDR2: SGHTA, FQGNSA. Here the CDR3 reads CASSLSGGRPYNEQFF. In nucleotides, the CDR3 is TGTGCCAGCAGCTTAAGCGGCGGGAGACCCTACAATGAGCAGTTCTTC.

The rearrangement joins TRBV28 to TRBJ1-6, with D hard to call. V was cut by 4 bases and J by 6 bases, with 4 bases left in between. Per the germline V gene, CDR1 is MDHEN and CDR2 is SYDVKM. The CDR3 extends over 12 amino acids. The CDR3 spells CASSSVNSPLHF. CDR3 nucleotides: TGTGCCAGCAGTTCCGTTAATTCACCCCTCCACTTT. The full variable domain, completed using reference TRBV28 and TRBJ1-6, is DVKVTQSSRYLVKRTGEKVFLECVQDMDHENMFWYRQDPGLGLRLIYFSYDVKMKEKGDIPEGYSVSREKKERFSLILESASTNQTSMYLCASSSVNSPLHFGNGTRLTVT.

V and J are TRBV24-1 and TRBJ2-1; 9 nucleotides line up with TRBD2. This CDR3 has 15 amino acids. The V gene's germline CDR1 is KGHDR and CDR2 SFDVKD. V was clipped by 3 bases and J by 3 bases; unmatched bases: 2. CDR3 loop: CATSDNSGSYNEQFF. The CDR3 nucleotides read TGTGCCACCAGTGATAATAGCGGGAGCTACAATGAGCAGTTCTTC.

The chain has TRBV7-9 and TRBJ2-3, with D unresolved. Trimming left V 0 bases short and J 2 bases short, with 9 bases between. In germline, CDR1 is SEHNR, CDR2 FQNEAQ (reference sequence). This CDR3 contains 15 residues. CDR3 DNA: TGTGCCAGCAGCTTAGCGCTCACCTACACAGATACGCAGTATTTT. Its translation: CASSLALTYTDTQYF.

The rearrangement uses TRBV19 and TRBJ1-5; 8 bases agree with TRBD1. Germline V gene lookup returns CDR1 LNHDA and CDR2 SQIVND (reference sequence). This CDR3 has 13 amino acids. Losses at the gene ends were 4 bases for V and 6 bases for J; bases not matched to a gene: 2. This chain's CDR3 is CASSKDRGQPQHF. In nucleotides, the CDR3 is TGTGCCAGTAGTAAAGACAGGGGTCAGCCCCAGCATTTT. Combining the CDR3 with reference TRBV19 and TRBJ1-5 gives the whole variable domain DGGITQSPKYLFRKEGQNVTLSCEQNLNHDAMYWYRQDPGQGLRLIYYSQIVNDFQKGDIAEGYSVSREKKESFPLTVTSAQKNPTAFYLCASSKDRGQPQHFGDGTRLSIL.

The chain recombines TRBV6-1 with TRBJ1-2, with 7 bases matching TRBD1. Germline-derived CDR1 and CDR2 are MNHNS and SASEGT. The CDR3 is made up of 19 amino acids. The V and J ends lost 3 bases and 2 bases, in that order; junction bases with no gene match: 18. The CDR3 bases are TGTGCCAGCAGTGATAATCATTCCCCGGGGCCAGGGGGAAACTATGGCTACACCTTC. This sequence encodes CASSDNHSPGPGGNYGYTF.

This clone was seen once. V gene TRBV30 combines with J gene TRBJ2-5; 10 bases align to TRBD2. The V gene end was trimmed by 2 bases and the J gene end by 5 bases; junction bases not matched to a gene: 2. The CDR3 contains 13 residues. Germline V gene lookup returns CDR1 GTSNPN and CDR2 SVGIG (reference sequence). The CDR3 reads CAWSPLAGETQYF. CDR3 coding DNA: TGTGCCTGGAGTCCACTAGCGGGGGAGACCCAGTACTTC.

The rearrangement uses TRBV10-3 and TRBJ1-2; weak D call: TRBD1 (5 bases). V was cut by 0 bases and J by 1 base, with 9 bases left in between. The CDR3 is made up of 15 amino acids. CDR1 and CDR2 from the germline V gene are ENHRY and SYGVKD. CDR3 protein: CAISESTGVNYGYTF. The CDR3 DNA reads as TGTGCCATCAGTGAGTCGACGGGGGTTAACTATGGCTACACCTTC.

The chain employs TRBV11-2 and TRBJ2-3, with D possibly matching TRBD2 (7 bases). The CDR3 sequence is 15 residues long. Looked up from germline, CDR1 is SGHAT and CDR2 is FQNNGV. Trimming shortened V by 5 bases and J by 6 bases, and 18 bases separated the two germline ends. The CDR3 bases are TGTGCCAGCAGCCCCCGGGGAGGGGGGACCGATACGCAGTATTTT. This encodes CASSPRGGGTDTQYF.

The chain couples TRBV29-1 to TRBJ2-4; D possibly corresponds to TRBD2 (5 bases). In germline, CDR1 is SQVTM, CDR2 ANQGSEA. With 5 bases removed from V and 1 base from J, the gap between germline ends came to 9 bases. The CDR3 is made up of 13 amino acids. In DNA form, the CDR3 reads TGCAGCGTTCAATCGGGGGCCAAAAACATTCAGTACTTC. This gives the protein CSVQSGAKNIQYF.

The chain carries TRBV5-4 and TRBJ2-2, with a weak D call TRBD1 (6 bases). Trimming shortened V by 3 bases and J by 3 bases, and 15 bases separated the two germline ends. The length of the CDR3 is 16 residues. The germline CDR1 and CDR2 sequences are SGHNT and YYREEE (reference sequence). CDR3 in DNA: TGTGCCAGCAGCTGGTCCCGGGACACTTACACCGGGGAGCTGTTTTTT. Residues: CASSWSRDTYTGELFF.